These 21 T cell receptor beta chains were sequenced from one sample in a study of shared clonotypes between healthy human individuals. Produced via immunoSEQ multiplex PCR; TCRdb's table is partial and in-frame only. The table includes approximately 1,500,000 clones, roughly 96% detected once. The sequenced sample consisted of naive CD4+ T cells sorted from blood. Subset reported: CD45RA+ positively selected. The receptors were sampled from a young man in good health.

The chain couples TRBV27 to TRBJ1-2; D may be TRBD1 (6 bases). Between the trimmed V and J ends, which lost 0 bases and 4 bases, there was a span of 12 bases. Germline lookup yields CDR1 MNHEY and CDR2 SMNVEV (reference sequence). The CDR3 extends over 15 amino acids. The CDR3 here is CASSLSFGQSYGYTF. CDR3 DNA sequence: TGTGCCAGCAGTTTATCATTCGGACAGTCCTATGGCTACACCTTC.

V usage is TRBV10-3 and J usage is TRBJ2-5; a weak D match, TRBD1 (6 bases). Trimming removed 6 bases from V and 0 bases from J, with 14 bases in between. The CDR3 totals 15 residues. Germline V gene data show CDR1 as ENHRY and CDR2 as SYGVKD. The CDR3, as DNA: TGTGCCATCAGCGAACAGGGACGGTACCAAGAGACCCAGTACTTC. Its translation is CAISEQGRYQETQYF.

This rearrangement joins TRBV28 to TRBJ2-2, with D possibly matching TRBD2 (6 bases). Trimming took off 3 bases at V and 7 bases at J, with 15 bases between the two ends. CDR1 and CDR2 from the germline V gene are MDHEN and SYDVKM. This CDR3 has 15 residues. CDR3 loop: CASSFLAETGGELFF. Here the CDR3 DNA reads TGTGCCAGCAGTTTTTTAGCGGAGACGGGCGGGGAGCTGTTTTTT.

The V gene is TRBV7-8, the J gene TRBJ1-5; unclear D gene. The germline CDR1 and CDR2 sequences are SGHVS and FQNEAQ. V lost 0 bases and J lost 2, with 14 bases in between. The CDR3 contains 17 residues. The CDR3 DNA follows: TGTGCCAGCAGCTTAGCTCCGGCGGGGTTTGGCAATCAGCCCCAGCATTTT. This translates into CASSLAPAGFGNQPQHF.

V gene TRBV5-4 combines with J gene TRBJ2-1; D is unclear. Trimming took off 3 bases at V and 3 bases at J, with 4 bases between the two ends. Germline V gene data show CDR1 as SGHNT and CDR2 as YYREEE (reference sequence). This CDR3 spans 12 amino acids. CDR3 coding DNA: TGTGCCAGCAGCTCGAACTACAATGAGCAGTTCTTC. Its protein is CASSSNYNEQFF. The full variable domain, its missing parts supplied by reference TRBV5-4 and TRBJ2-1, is ETGVTQSPTHLIKTRGQQVTLRCSSQSGHNTVSWYQQALGQGPQFIFQYYREEENGRGNFPPRFSGLQFPNYSSELNVNALELDDSALYLCASSSNYNEQFFGPGTRLTVL.

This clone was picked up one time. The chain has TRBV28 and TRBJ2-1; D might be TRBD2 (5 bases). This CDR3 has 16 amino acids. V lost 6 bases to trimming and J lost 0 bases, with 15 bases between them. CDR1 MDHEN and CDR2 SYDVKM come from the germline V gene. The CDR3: CASRPPAASSYNEQFF. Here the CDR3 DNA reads TGTGCCAGCAGACCCCCAGCGGCGAGCTCCTACAATGAGCAGTTCTTC.

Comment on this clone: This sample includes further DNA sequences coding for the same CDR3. CDR3 residues: CASRGAYEQYF. CDR3 DNA sequence: TGTGCCAGCCGGGGAGCCTACGAGCAGTACTTC. This sequence joins TRBV28 and TRBJ2-7, with D possibly being TRBD2 (5 bases). Trimming took off 8 bases at V and 2 bases at J, with 7 bases between the two ends. Per the germline V gene, CDR1 is MDHEN and CDR2 is SYDVKM. CDR3 length: 11 residues.

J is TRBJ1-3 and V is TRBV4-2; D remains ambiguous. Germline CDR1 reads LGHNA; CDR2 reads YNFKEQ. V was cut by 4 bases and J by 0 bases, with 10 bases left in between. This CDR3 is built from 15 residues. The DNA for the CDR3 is TGTGCCAGCAGCCCCGCCGCGGGCTCTGGAAACACCATATATTTT. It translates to CASSPAAGSGNTIYF.

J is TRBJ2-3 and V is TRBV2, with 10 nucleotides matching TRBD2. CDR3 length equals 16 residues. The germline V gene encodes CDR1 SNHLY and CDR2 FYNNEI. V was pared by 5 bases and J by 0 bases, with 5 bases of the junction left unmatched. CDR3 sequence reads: CASSPLAGASTDTQYF. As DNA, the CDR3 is TGTGCCAGCAGTCCTCTAGCGGGGGCTAGCACAGATACGCAGTATTTT. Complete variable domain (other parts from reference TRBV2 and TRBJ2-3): EPEVTQTPSHQVTQMGQEVILRCVPISNHLYFYWYRQILGQKVEFLVSFYNNEISEKSEIFDDQFSVERPDGSNFTLKIRSTKLEDSAMYFCASSPLAGASTDTQYFGPGTRLTVL.

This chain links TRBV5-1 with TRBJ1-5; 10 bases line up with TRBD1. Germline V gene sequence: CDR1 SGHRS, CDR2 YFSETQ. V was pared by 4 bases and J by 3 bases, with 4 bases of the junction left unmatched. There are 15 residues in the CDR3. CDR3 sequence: CASSPGTGVNQPQHF. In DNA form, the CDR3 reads TGCGCCAGCAGCCCCGGGACAGGGGTCAATCAGCCCCAGCATTTT.

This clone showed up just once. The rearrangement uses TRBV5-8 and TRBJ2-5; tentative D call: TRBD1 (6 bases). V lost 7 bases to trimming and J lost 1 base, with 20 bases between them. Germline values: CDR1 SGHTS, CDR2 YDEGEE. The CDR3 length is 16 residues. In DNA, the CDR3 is TGTGCCAGCGGAAAGGGGGTCGGAGTGGGCCAAGAGACCCAGTACTTC. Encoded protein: CASGKGVGVGQETQYF.

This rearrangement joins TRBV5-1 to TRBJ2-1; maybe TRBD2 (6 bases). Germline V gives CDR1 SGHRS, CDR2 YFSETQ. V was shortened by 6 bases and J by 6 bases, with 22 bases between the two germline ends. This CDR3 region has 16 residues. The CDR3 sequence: CASTPIQMGEVNEQFF. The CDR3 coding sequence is TGCGCCAGCACACCCATACAAATGGGGGAGGTCAATGAGCAGTTCTTC. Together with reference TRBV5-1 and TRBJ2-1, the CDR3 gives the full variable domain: KAGVTQTPRYLIKTRGQQVTLSCSPISGHRSVSWYQQTPGQGLQFLFEYFSETQRNKGNFPGRFSGRQFSNSRSEMNVSTLELGDSALYLCASTPIQMGEVNEQFFGPGTRLTVL.

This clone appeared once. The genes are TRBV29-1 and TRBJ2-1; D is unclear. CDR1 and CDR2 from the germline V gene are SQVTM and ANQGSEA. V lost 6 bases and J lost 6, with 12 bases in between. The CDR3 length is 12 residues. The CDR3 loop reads CSVVVAVNEQFF. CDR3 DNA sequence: TGCAGCGTCGTGGTAGCCGTCAATGAGCAGTTCTTC.

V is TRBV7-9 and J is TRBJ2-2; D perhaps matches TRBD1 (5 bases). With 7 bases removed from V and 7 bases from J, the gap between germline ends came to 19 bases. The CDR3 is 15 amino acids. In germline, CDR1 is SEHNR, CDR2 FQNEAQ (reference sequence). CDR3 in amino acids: CASTQWQGSGGELFF. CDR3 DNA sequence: TGTGCCAGCACCCAGTGGCAGGGCTCGGGCGGGGAGCTGTTTTTT.

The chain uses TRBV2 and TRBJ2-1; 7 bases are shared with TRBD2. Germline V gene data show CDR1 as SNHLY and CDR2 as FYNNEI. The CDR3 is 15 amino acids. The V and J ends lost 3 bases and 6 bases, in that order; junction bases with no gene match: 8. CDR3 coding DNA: TGTGCCAGCAGTGATGGTAGCGGGTGGGGCAATGAGCAGTTCTTC. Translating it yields CASSDGSGWGNEQFF.

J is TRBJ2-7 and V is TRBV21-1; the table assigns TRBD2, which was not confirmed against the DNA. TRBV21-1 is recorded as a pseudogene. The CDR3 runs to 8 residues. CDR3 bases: TGTGCCAGGCGGGGCAGAGAGGTC. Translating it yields CARRGREV.

This CDR3 is CASKEIPETQYF. As DNA, the CDR3 is TGTGCCAGCAAAGAGATTCCAGAGACCCAGTACTTC. V usage is TRBV4-2 and J usage is TRBJ2-5; D is uncertain. In germline, CDR1 is LGHNA, CDR2 YNFKEQ. The length of the CDR3 is 12 residues. V gave up 7 bases and J gave up 4 bases, with 10 bases separating them.

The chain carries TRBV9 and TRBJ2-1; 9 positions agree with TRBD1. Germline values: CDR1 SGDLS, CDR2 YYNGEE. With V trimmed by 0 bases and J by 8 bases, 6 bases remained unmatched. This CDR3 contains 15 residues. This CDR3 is CASSVGTGGKYEQFF. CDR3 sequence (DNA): TGTGCCAGCAGCGTAGGTACAGGGGGCAAATATGAGCAGTTCTTC.

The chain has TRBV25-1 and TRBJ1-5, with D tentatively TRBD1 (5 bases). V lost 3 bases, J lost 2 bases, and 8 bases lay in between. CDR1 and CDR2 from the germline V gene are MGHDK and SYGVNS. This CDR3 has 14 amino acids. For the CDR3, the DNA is TGTGCCAGCAGTGAGGGGGTGGGCAATCAGCCCCAGCATTTT. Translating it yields CASSEGVGNQPQHF.

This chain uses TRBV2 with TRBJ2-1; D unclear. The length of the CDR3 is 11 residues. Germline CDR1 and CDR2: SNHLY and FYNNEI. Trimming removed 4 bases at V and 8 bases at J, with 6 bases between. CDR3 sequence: CASSVRDEQFF. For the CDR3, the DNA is TGTGCCAGCAGTGTACGGGATGAGCAGTTCTTC.

The CDR3 DNA reads TGTGCCAAATCGGGTTGGGATACGCAGTATTTT. Encoded protein: CAKSGWDTQYF. The chain couples TRBV2 to TRBJ2-3; D remains ambiguous. Germline V lookup: CDR1 SNHLY, CDR2 FYNNEI. The germline V and J ends were trimmed by 10 bases and 6 bases, with 11 bases remaining between them. CDR3 length: 11 residues.